This section outlines one T cell receptor beta chain sequence together with its context. V lost 6 bases and J lost 11, with 17 bases in between. This CDR3 comprises 14 residues. The germline gives CDR1 MGHRA, CDR2 YSYEKL. Study members were between about 18 and 95 years old and lived in 25 or so US regions. Cohort 3 recovered donors had two negative PCRs, clearance, or symptom resolution. This sample is drawn from a study of blood T cell repertoires in COVID-19. TCRdb's table, derived via immunoSEQ multiplex PCR, lists solely in-frame clones and lacks some. This table has 80,000 to 130,000 clones, about 86% appearing once.

This chain uses TRBV4-1 with TRBJ1-6, with D possibly being TRBD1 (6 bases). The receptor's source is a woman aged 45-59 years who had recovered from COVID-19. What was sequenced was PBMCs or T cells enriched from blood (not recorded which). Written as DNA, the CDR3 is TGCGCCAGCAGTCAGACAGGCCTCTTGACACCCCTCCACTTT. Protein sequence: CASSQTGLLTPLHF.